The 26 T cell receptor beta chains below all came from one sample that was sequenced in a study of CD8 T cells in ankylosing spondylitis. MiXCR, run by TCRdb on the 5' RACE reads, gives a single entry per CDR3 protein. The table shows more than 25,000 distinct CDR3 sequences, with less than 6.5% occurring only once. The sequenced material came from blood, either unsorted or a sorted T cell fraction (not recorded which). Receptor source: a female donor with ankylosing spondylitis or in good health (not recorded which).

This clonotype was detected ten times or more. CDR3 nucleotides: TGTGCCAGCAGCTCCATCGTAGATACGCAGTATTTT. Amino acid sequence: CASSSIVDTQYF. The rearrangement links TRBV9 to TRBJ2-3; no clear D gene. Germline CDR1 reads SGDLS; CDR2 reads YYNGEE. The CDR3 extends over 12 amino acids. Trimming stripped 4 bases from V and 5 bases from J, with 8 bases between.

V gene TRBV9 combines with J gene TRBJ2-3; 10 positions agree with TRBD2. The CDR3 consists of 16 residues. In germline, CDR1 is SGDLS, CDR2 YYNGEE. Trimming took 4 bases from V and 2 from J; bases not matched to a gene: 7. In nucleotides, the CDR3 is TGTGCCAGCAGCCCCGAGCGGGGGGGATACACAGATACGCAGTATTTT. It translates to CASSPERGGYTDTQYF.

The V gene is TRBV9, the J gene TRBJ2-1; tentatively, D is TRBD2 (6 bases). The germline V gene encodes CDR1 SGDLS and CDR2 YYNGEE. The CDR3 spans 16 residues. V lost 1 base, J lost 4 bases, and 15 bases lay in between. CDR3 residues: CASSVKGSGLYNEQFF. DNA for the CDR3: TGTGCCAGCAGCGTAAAGGGTAGCGGCTTATACAATGAGCAGTTCTTC.

By frequency in the sample, this clonotype is medium-sized. This chain connects TRBV9 to TRBJ1-2; no clear D gene. This CDR3 has 15 residues. Trimming removed 1 base from V and 0 bases from J, with 10 bases in between. Per germline, CDR1 SGDLS and CDR2 YYNGEE. The CDR3 is CASSVIPSTNYGYTF. DNA of the CDR3: TGTGCCAGCAGCGTAATCCCCAGCACTAACTATGGCTACACCTTC.

This clonotype was recorded at least ten times. V is TRBV9 and J is TRBJ2-3; D perhaps matches TRBD2 (6 bases). CDR1 SGDLS and CDR2 YYNGEE come from the germline V gene. This CDR3 comprises 15 residues. V was shortened by 0 bases and J by 1 base, with 9 bases between the two germline ends. The CDR3 loop reads CASSVVSGGTDTQYF. CDR3 DNA sequence: TGTGCCAGCAGCGTAGTTAGCGGAGGCACAGATACGCAGTATTTT. The full variable domain, in which reference TRBV9 and TRBJ2-3 provide the parts outside the CDR3, is DSGVTQTPKHLITATGQRVTLRCSPRSGDLSVYWYQQSLDQGLQFLIQYYNGEERAKGNILERFSAQQFPDLHSELNLSSLELGDSALYFCASSVVSGGTDTQYFGPGTRLTVL.

In the case of this clonotype: Given a much more abundant clone one base away, this may be a read error. This chain connects TRBV9 to TRBJ2-5; 8 bases line up with TRBD2. This CDR3 is built from 16 residues. From germline, CDR1 is SGDLS and CDR2 YYNGEE. J gave up 4 bases and V 0 bases, and 8 bases lay outside the gene matches. The CDR3 DNA reads TGTGCCAGCAGCGTAGAGACTAGCGTGGGAGTAGAGACCCAGTACTTC. Translating gives CASSVETSVGVETQYF.

This clonotype was counted only a few times. This rearrangement joins TRBV9 to TRBJ2-1, with D tentatively TRBD1 or TRBD2 (5 bases each). The CDR3 is 16 amino acids. Germline CDR1 is SGDLS and CDR2 is YYNGEE. Trimming cost V 4 bases and J 0 bases, with 14 bases left between them. CDR3 sequence reads: CASSQIPGTSYNEQFF. In DNA form, the CDR3 reads TGTGCCAGCAGCCAGATCCCCGGGACCTCCTACAATGAGCAGTTCTTC.

Only a few counts were recorded for this clonotype. The CDR3 sequence: CASSLRGLAETSYNEQFF. The DNA for the CDR3 is TGTGCCAGCAGCCTCCGGGGACTAGCGGAGACCTCCTACAATGAGCAGTTCTTC. This chain links TRBV9 with TRBJ2-1; TRBD2 aligns across 11 bases. Per the germline V gene, CDR1 is SGDLS and CDR2 is YYNGEE. After removal of 4 bases from V and 0 bases from J, the junction contained 9 bases not matched to a gene. CDR3 length equals 18 residues.

This clonotype came up many times. V gene TRBV9 combines with J gene TRBJ2-3; D uncertain. V was pared by 0 bases and J by 3 bases, with 11 bases between. CDR1 is SGDLS and CDR2 is YYNGEE in the germline V gene. The CDR3 has 15 residues. In nucleotides, the CDR3 is TGTGCCAGCAGCGTAGGTCCCCAAGGGACAGATACGCAGTATTTT. Amino acid sequence: CASSVGPQGTDTQYF.

This clonotype has a count of ten or more. V and J are TRBV9 and TRBJ2-1; TRBD1 or TRBD2 may be the D gene (5 bases each). This CDR3 region has 12 residues. Trimming stripped 0 bases from V and 9 bases from J, with 7 bases between. Germline V CDR1 and CDR2: SGDLS, YYNGEE. The CDR3 loop is CASSVAGTEQFF. CDR3 bases: TGTGCCAGCAGCGTAGCAGGGACTGAGCAGTTCTTC.

This clonotype has at least ten counts. The chain has TRBV9 and TRBJ1-5; the match to TRBD1 covers 7 bases. CDR3 length: 14 amino acids. Germline V gene sequence: CDR1 SGDLS, CDR2 YYNGEE. V gave up 0 bases and J gave up 9 bases; unmatched junction bases: 6. As DNA, the CDR3 is TGTGCCAGCAGCGTAGCATGGGACAGACCGCCCCAGCATTTT. Translation: CASSVAWDRPPQHF.

In its sample, this clonotype was seen many times. The chain is built from TRBV9 and TRBJ2-6; a possible D gene is TRBD2 (5 bases). Germline V gene data show CDR1 as SGDLS and CDR2 as YYNGEE. With 7 bases removed from V and 2 bases from J, the gap between germline ends came to 7 bases. The CDR3 runs 13 residues. The CDR3 spells CASAGTGANVLTF. In nucleotides, the CDR3 is TGTGCCAGCGCCGGGACTGGGGCCAACGTCCTGACTTTC.

This clonotype was found a few times. The V gene is TRBV9, the J gene TRBJ1-2; 7 bases match TRBD1. The CDR3 runs 14 residues. Germline loops: CDR1 SGDLS, CDR2 YYNGEE. With V trimmed by 5 bases and J by 4 bases, 8 bases remained unmatched. CDR3 protein: CASRSTGVAYGYTF. The DNA of the CDR3 is TGTGCCAGCAGATCTACAGGGGTAGCCTATGGCTACACCTTC.

For this clonotype: Compared with germline, one end of the junction differs, possibly owing to a read error. The chain has TRBV9 and TRBJ2-7; 9 nucleotides agree with TRBD1. The germline V gene has CDR1 SGDLS and CDR2 YYNGEE. This CDR3 is 16 amino acids long. The CDR3 bases are TGTGCCATCAGCCCAACCCTTCGGGACAGGGTCTACGAGCAGTACTTC. It translates to CAISPTLRDRVYEQYF.

In its sample, this clonotype was seen many times. The genes are TRBV9 and TRBJ2-2, with 7 positions matching TRBD2. CDR1 and CDR2 (germline): SGDLS, YYNGEE. There are 15 residues in the CDR3. Unmatched junction bases numbered 4, after V lost 4 bases and J lost 1 base. DNA for the CDR3: TGTGCCAGCAGCCTCCAGCGGGGGAACACCGGGGAGCTGTTTTTT. The encoded protein is CASSLQRGNTGELFF.

This clonotype showed up many times. The chain combines TRBV9 with TRBJ2-7; the D is unclear. Germline CDR1 SGDLS, CDR2 YYNGEE. The CDR3 totals 15 residues. The ends were cut back, 1 base at V and 5 bases at J, with 16 bases in the middle. The CDR3 reads CASSVSPTFPNEQYF. For the CDR3, the DNA is TGTGCCAGCAGCGTAAGCCCGACGTTTCCTAACGAGCAGTACTTC.

This clonotype was seen many times. The genes are TRBV9 and TRBJ2-3, with TRBD2 identical over 10 bases. The ends lost 2 bases at V and 3 bases at J; junction bases unmatched: 0. CDR1 is SGDLS and CDR2 is YYNGEE in the germline V gene. CDR3 length: 14 amino acids. For the CDR3, the DNA is TGTGCCAGCAGCGTGGGACTAGCGACAGATACGCAGTATTTT. Protein: CASSVGLATDTQYF.

The chain recombines TRBV9 with TRBJ2-3; 12 bases fit TRBD2. V lost 0 bases, J lost 1 base, and 9 bases stayed unmatched. Germline-derived CDR1 and CDR2 are SGDLS and YYNGEE. The CDR3 runs 19 residues. In DNA form, the CDR3 reads TGTGCCAGCAGCGTAGATCCGCTAGCGGGGGGGCCTGGCACAGATACGCAGTATTTT. It specifies CASSVDPLAGGPGTDTQYF.

There are many counts of this clonotype. The chain couples TRBV9 to TRBJ2-1, with 9 bases lining up with TRBD2. Trimming cost V 4 bases and J 6 bases; bases outside gene matches: 5. CDR3 length: 14 amino acids. The germline V gene has CDR1 SGDLS and CDR2 YYNGEE. The CDR3 bases are TGTGCCAGCAGCTTTAGCGGGAGCGCCAATGAGCAGTTCTTC. This codes for CASSFSGSANEQFF.

This clonotype occurred many times. J is TRBJ2-5 and V is TRBV9; TRBD2 matches 12 bases. Germline-derived CDR1 and CDR2 are SGDLS and YYNGEE. The CDR3 has 16 residues. V lost 0 bases and J lost 5; bases outside the gene matches: 5. The CDR3 loop reads CASSVGRLAGAETQYF. In DNA form, the CDR3 reads TGTGCCAGCAGCGTAGGGCGACTAGCGGGGGCGGAGACCCAGTACTTC.

This clonotype was counted ten times or more. The chain couples TRBV9 to TRBJ2-3, with no clear D. CDR1 is SGDLS, CDR2 YYNGEE, per germline. Trimming left V 2 bases short and J 0 bases short, with 7 bases between. The CDR3 covers 14 residues. The CDR3 sequence is CASSVRESTDTQYF. The CDR3, as DNA: TGTGCCAGCAGCGTTCGTGAGAGCACAGATACGCAGTATTTT.

This clonotype was counted ten times or more. This chain uses TRBV9 with TRBJ2-3; tentatively, D is TRBD1 or TRBD2 (7 bases each). The CDR3 is 17 residues long. With 3 bases removed from V and 2 bases from J, the gap between germline ends came to 19 bases. CDR1 SGDLS and CDR2 YYNGEE come from the germline V gene. CDR3 DNA sequence: TGTGCCAGCAGCGCAAGGGACAGTCGGGAGGCCACAGATACGCAGTATTTT. As protein: CASSARDSREATDTQYF.

The rearrangement uses TRBV9 and TRBJ2-1; D unclear. This CDR3 spans 16 amino acids. V was pared by 5 bases and J by 0 bases, with 15 bases between. CDR1 SGDLS and CDR2 YYNGEE come from the germline V gene. CDR3 in DNA: TGTGCCAGCAGTCTCAACCACCGCCTCTCCTACAATGAGCAGTTCTTC. Encoded protein: CASSLNHRLSYNEQFF.

This clonotype was counted at least ten times. The gene calls are TRBV3-1 and TRBJ2-5; unclear D gene. The V and J ends lost 1 base and 1 base respectively, with 7 bases between them. CDR3 length: 14 amino acids. Germline V CDR1 and CDR2: LGHDT, YNNKEL (reference sequence). The CDR3 protein is CASSQGQIQETQYF. CDR3 sequence (DNA): TGTGCCAGCAGCCAAGGCCAGATCCAAGAGACCCAGTACTTC.

This clonotype is judged medium-sized (0.01 to 0.1%). The chain carries TRBV9 and TRBJ1-2; D perhaps matches TRBD1 (5 bases). Germline CDR1 is SGDLS and CDR2 is YYNGEE. The CDR3 is 13 amino acids. Between the trimmed V and J ends, which lost 6 bases and 6 bases, there was a span of 15 bases. The CDR3 DNA follows: TGTGCCAGCAACGGACAAGGAATAGATGGCTACACCTTC. Its protein is CASNGQGIDGYTF. Full variable domain (missing parts from reference TRBV9 and TRBJ1-2): DSGVTQTPKHLITATGQRVTLRCSPRSGDLSVYWYQQSLDQGLQFLIQYYNGEERAKGNILERFSAQQFPDLHSELNLSSLELGDSALYFCASNGQGIDGYTFGSGTRLTVV.

CDR3: CATSPLSTDTQYF. The CDR3 DNA sequence: TGTGCCACCTCCCCACTTAGCACAGATACGCAGTATTTT. V usage is TRBV9 and J usage is TRBJ2-3; D gene uncertain. CDR1 and CDR2 (germline): SGDLS, YYNGEE. The CDR3 extends over 13 amino acids. V was shortened by 9 bases and J by 0 bases, with 11 bases between the two germline ends.